The present T cell receptor (beta chain) was sequenced within a study of beta chain features in type 1 diabetes. In this sample, this clone turned up a few times. Its specificity is not known. Markers CD45RO/CCR7/CD25/CD127/CD95/CD27 served to sort CD4+ naive, central memory, regulatory and stem cell-like memory cells. Study-wide results and caveats: There was a moderate but significant shortening of TCRB CDR3s in all four CD4+ subsets of Type 1 diabetes patients.

cDNA synthesis used the whole RNA isolate, giving expressed TCRB sequences. Sequencing used immunoSEQ multiplex PCR; TCRdb keeps in-frame clones, though not all of them. Of 600,000 to 750,000 clones listed, roughly 12% are singletons. The CDR3 is made up of 15 amino acids. J lost 3 bases, V lost 5 bases, and 9 bases had no gene match. CDR1 and CDR2 (germline): SNHLY, FYNNEI. The sequenced material came from naive CD4+ T cells from blood. The chain uses TRBV2 and TRBJ2-7, with 8 positions matching TRBD1. This TCR came from a man aged 30 to 45 with type 1 diabetes. The CDR3 DNA is TGTGCCAGCAGTCCCTACAGGACAGGGAACTACGAGCAGTACTTC. Residues: CASSPYRTGNYEQYF.